This is a list of T cell receptor beta chains from one sample in a study of OX40 agonist ivuxolimab in advanced cancers. Measured with immunoSEQ multiplex PCR; TCRdb has only the in-frame clones, and not every one. The sample carries some 20,000 clones, about two thirds recorded once. Source: CD4+ or CD8+ T cells sorted from blood, taken in a trial of the OX40 agonist ivuxolimab. These receptors were collected from an adult with an advanced solid tumor such as melanoma, head and neck, liver or kidney cancer. CDR3s include the opening cysteine and the closing phenylalanine or tryptophan. D genes are given only for firm matches. Rows may omit the clone size; those that give it use once, few, many or a size class.

clone size | D gene | J gene | V gene | CDR3 protein | CDR3 DNA
NA | TRBD2 | TRBJ2-3 | TRBV7-2 | CASRFTSGSPDTQYF | TGTGCCAGCAGATTTACTAGCGGGAGCCCAGATACGCAGTATTTT
NA | NA | TRBJ1-1 | TRBV4-3 | CASSQAPGAGEAFF | TGCGCCAGCAGCCAAGCCCCAGGGGCTGGTGAAGCTTTCTTT
few | TRBD1 | TRBJ1-1 | TRBV11-2 | CASSSDRGPYAHNTEAFF | TGTGCCAGCAGCTCGGACAGGGGGCCCTACGCGCATAACACTGAAGCTTTCTTT
medium-sized | NA | TRBJ2-3 | TRBV4-2 | CASSQEQGGVTDTQYF | TGTGCCAGCAGCCAAGAGCAGGGAGGCGTCACAGATACGCAGTATTTT
NA | NA | TRBJ2-1 | TRBV7-9 | CASSPKTGSDNEQFF | TGTGCCAGCAGCCCAAAAACAGGGTCTGACAATGAGCAGTTCTTC
NA | NA | TRBJ2-3 | TRBV4-1 | CASSRGTVEDTQYF | TGCGCCAGCAGCCGAGGGACTGTGGAGGATACGCAGTATTTT
NA | NA | TRBJ2-7 | TRBV5-6 | CASSLAGDTYEQYF | TGTGCCAGCAGCTTGGCTGGGGATACCTACGAGCAGTACTTC
NA | NA | TRBJ1-1 | TRBV6-5 | CASSSNTGDTEAFF | TGTGCCAGCAGTTCAAATACCGGGGACACTGAAGCTTTCTTT
NA | NA | TRBJ1-2 | TRBV4-1 | CASSQRDRSNYGYTF | TGCGCCAGCAGCCAACGGGACCGATCAAACTATGGCTACACCTTC
NA | TRBD2 | TRBJ2-1 | TRBV2 | CASRGGLAGGSYNEQFF | TGTGCCAGCAGGGGGGGACTAGCGGGAGGATCCTACAATGAGCAGTTCTTC
few | NA | TRBJ1-2 | TRBV7-8 | CASSQNEYYYGYTF | TGTGCCAGCAGCCAGAACGAGTATTACTATGGCTACACCTTC
NA | TRBD1 | TRBJ1-4 | TRBV25-1 | CASRDSGEKLFF | TGTGCCAGCCGGGACAGTGGTGAAAAACTGTTTTTT
NA | TRBD2 | TRBJ2-1 | TRBV19 | CASSIGDGGAFDDEQFF | TGTGCCAGTAGTATCGGGGACGGGGGGGCCTTTGACGATGAGCAGTTCTTC
once | TRBD2 | TRBJ2-7 | TRBV19 | CASSAWLAGGEQYF | TGTGCCAGTAGTGCGTGGCTAGCGGGCGGCGAGCAGTACTTC
NA | NA | TRBJ2-2 | TRBV4-3 | CASSQSVYDGTNTGELFF | TGCGCCAGCAGCCAGTCTGTTTACGACGGGACTAACACCGGGGAGCTGTTTTTT
NA | NA | TRBJ1-4 | TRBV6-6 | CASSYLGGSEKLFF | TGTGCCAGCAGTTATTTAGGCGGTAGTGAAAAACTGTTTTTT
once | TRBD1 | TRBJ1-5 | TRBV4-1 | CASSQGQGAQPQHF | TGCGCCAGCAGCCAAGGACAGGGAGCTCAGCCCCAGCATTTT
NA | TRBD1 | TRBJ1-6 | TRBV7-9 | CASSLGDSNSPLHF | TGTGCCAGCAGCTTAGGGGACAGTAATTCACCCCTCCACTTT
NA | NA | TRBJ1-4 | TRBV15 | CATSRDKRGVEKLFF | TGTGCCACCAGCAGAGATAAGAGGGGGGTCGAAAAACTGTTTTTT
NA | NA | TRBJ2-1 | TRBV13 | CASSLGLSGKGVEQFF | TGTGCCAGCAGCTTAGGCCTGAGCGGGAAGGGGGTAGAGCAGTTCTTC
NA | TRBD1 | TRBJ2-7 | TRBV7-9 | CASSDGTGPDYEQYF | TGTGCCAGCAGCGATGGGACAGGGCCAGACTACGAGCAGTACTTC
NA | TRBD2 | TRBJ2-7 | TRBV28 | CASSTRLAAYEQYF | TGTGCCAGCAGTACTAGACTAGCGGCCTACGAGCAGTACTTC
NA | NA | TRBJ2-7 | TRBV4-3 | CASSQALGEGAYEQYF | TGCGCCAGCAGCCAAGCGCTAGGGGAGGGGGCCTACGAGCAGTACTTC
NA | NA | TRBJ2-3 | TRBV27 | CASSLIGVSTDTQYF | TGTGCCAGCAGTTTAATAGGAGTTAGCACAGATACGCAGTATTTT
NA | NA | TRBJ2-1 | TRBV6-1 | CASSEAVEGTSYNEQFF | TGTGCCAGCAGTGAAGCGGTGGAGGGGACATCCTACAATGAGCAGTTCTTC
NA | NA | TRBJ2-5 | TRBV7-9 | CASSPNLGGGRETQYF | TGTGCCAGCAGCCCCAACCTGGGGGGAGGTCGAGAGACCCAGTACTTC
few | NA | TRBJ2-7 | TRBV2 | CASEGIGAYEQYF | TGTGCCAGCGAAGGTATCGGGGCCTACGAGCAGTACTTC
few | NA | TRBJ2-1 | TRBV18 | CASSPSGDNEQFF | TGTGCCAGCTCACCTTCCGGGGACAATGAGCAGTTCTTC
few | NA | TRBJ2-1 | TRBV28 | CASSLRSGVYGSDEQFF | TGTGCCAGCAGCTTACGCTCGGGGGTCTATGGTTCTGATGAGCAGTTCTTC
NA | TRBD2 | TRBJ2-1 | TRBV25-1 | CASSEWIPSSGGAVEQFF | TGTGCCAGCAGTGAATGGATCCCCTCTAGCGGGGGGGCGGTTGAGCAGTTCTTC